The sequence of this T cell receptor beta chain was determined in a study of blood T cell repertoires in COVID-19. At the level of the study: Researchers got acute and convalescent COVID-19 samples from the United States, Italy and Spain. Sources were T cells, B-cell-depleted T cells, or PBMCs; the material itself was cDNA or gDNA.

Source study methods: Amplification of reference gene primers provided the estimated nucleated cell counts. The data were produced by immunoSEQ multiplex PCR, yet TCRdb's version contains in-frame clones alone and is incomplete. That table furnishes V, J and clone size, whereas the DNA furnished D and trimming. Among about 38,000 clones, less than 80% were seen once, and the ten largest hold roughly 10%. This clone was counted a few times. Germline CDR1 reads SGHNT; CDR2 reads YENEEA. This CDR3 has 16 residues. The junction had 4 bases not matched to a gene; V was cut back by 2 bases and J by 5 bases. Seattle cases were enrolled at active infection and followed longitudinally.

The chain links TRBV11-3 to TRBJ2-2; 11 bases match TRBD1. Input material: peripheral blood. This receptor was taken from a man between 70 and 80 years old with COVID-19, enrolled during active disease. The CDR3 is CASSLRGTGGTGELFF. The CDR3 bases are TGTGCCAGCAGCTTACGCGGGACAGGGGGAACCGGGGAGCTGTTTTTT.